Sequencing of this T cell receptor beta chain was carried out in a study of CD8+ T cells in alopecia areata. Sample treatment: oral pan-JAK inhibitor, 5-10 mg twice daily. The authors extracted RNA and reverse transcribed it into cDNA as the sequencing template. Only in-frame clones appear in the TCRdb table, and some are missing; sequencing was by immunoSEQ multiplex PCR. The profile shows approximately 210,000 clones, around 66% of them singletons. The CDR3 is made up of 16 amino acids. In germline, CDR1 is LGHNA, CDR2 YSLEER. The V and J ends lost 1 base and 4 bases, in that order; junction bases with no gene match: 9.

This chain links TRBV4-3 with TRBJ1-2, with 7 positions matching TRBD1. Sequenced material: CD4+ T cells sorted from blood, taken at week 4, from a patient treated with tofacitinib. The receptor was isolated from a human donor with alopecia areata. In nucleotides, the CDR3 is TGCGCCAGCAGCCAAGTGTACCAGGGGGAAGGCTATGGCTACACCTTC. Translation gives CASSQVYQGEGYGYTF.